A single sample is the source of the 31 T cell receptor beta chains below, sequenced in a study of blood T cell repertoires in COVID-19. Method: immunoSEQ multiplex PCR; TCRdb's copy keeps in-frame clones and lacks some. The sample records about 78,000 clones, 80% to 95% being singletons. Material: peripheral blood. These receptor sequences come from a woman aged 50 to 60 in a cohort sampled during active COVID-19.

The CDR3 DNA follows: TGTGCCAGCAGACCTGCGGGGAGCTCCTACAATGAGCAGTTCTTC. Translation gives CASRPAGSSYNEQFF. The genes are TRBV6-2 or TRBV6-3 and TRBJ2-1, with D maybe TRBD2 (6 bases). V lost 6 bases and J 0 bases, leaving 12 bases between the germline ends. The CDR3 contains 15 residues. Germline V CDR1 and CDR2: MNHEY, SVGEGT.

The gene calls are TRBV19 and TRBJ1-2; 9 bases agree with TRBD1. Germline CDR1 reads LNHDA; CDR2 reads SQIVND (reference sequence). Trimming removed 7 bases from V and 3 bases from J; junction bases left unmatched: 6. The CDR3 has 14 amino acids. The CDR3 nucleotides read TGTGCCAGTACCTCCCGACAGGGGGACTATGGCTACACCTTC. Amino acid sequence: CASTSRQGDYGYTF.

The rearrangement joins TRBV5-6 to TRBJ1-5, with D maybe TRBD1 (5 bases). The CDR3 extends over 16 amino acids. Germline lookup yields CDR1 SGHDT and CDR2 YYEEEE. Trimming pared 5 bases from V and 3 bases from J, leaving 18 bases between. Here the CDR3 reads CASSFRTIAPNQPQHF. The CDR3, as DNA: TGTGCCAGCAGTTTCAGGACAATCGCTCCCAATCAGCCCCAGCATTTT.

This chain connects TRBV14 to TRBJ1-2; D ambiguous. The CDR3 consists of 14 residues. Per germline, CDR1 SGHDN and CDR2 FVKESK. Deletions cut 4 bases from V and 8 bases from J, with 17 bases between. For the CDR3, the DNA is TGTGCCAGCAGCCTTTGGAGGGTACCATCCGGCTACACCTTC. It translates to CASSLWRVPSGYTF.

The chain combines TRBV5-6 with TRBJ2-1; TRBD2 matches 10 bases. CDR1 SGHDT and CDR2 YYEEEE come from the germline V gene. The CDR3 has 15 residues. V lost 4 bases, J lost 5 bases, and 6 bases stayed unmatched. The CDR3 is CASSKRTSGNNEQFF. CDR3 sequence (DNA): TGTGCCAGCAGCAAAAGGACTAGCGGCAACAATGAGCAGTTCTTC.

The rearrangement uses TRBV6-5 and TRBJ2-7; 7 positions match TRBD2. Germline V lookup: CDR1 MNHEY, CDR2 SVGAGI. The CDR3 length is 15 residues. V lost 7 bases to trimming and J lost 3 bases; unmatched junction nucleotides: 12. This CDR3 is CASTPPGGSDYEQYF. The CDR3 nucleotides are TGTGCCAGCACCCCCCCCGGGGGGTCCGACTACGAGCAGTACTTC.

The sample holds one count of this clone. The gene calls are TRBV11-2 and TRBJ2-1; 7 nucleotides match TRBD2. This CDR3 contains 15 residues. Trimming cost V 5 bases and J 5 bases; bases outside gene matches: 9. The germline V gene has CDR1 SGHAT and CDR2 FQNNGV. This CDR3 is CASSTRSGIDNEQFF. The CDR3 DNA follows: TGTGCCAGCAGCACCCGAAGCGGGATCGACAATGAGCAGTTCTTC.

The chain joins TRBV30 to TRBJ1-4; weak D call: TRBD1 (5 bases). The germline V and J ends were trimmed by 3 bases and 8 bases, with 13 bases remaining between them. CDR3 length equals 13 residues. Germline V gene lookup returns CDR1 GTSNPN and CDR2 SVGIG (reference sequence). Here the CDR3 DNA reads TGTGCCTGGAGAGGGGTTTTGAAGGAAAAACTGTTTTTT. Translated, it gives CAWRGVLKEKLFF.

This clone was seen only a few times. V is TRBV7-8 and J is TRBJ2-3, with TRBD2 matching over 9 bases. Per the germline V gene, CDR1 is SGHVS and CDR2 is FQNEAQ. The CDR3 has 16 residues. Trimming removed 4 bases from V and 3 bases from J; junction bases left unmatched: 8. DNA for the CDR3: TGTGCCAGCAGCTCCCTTAGCGGGAGAGGAACAGATACGCAGTATTTT. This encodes CASSSLSGRGTDTQYF.

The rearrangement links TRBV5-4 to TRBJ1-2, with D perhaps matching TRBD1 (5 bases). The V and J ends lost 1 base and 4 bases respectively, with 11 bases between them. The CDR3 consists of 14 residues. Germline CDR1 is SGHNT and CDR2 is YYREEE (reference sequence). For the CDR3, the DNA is TGTGCCAGCAGCTTGACAGGAATTTCCTATGGCTACACCTTC. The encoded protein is CASSLTGISYGYTF.

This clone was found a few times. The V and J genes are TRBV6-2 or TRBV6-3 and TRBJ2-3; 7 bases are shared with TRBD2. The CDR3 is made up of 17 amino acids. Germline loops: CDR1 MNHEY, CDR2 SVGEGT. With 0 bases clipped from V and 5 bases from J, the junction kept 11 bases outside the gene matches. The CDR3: CASSYSTSSGNLDTQYF. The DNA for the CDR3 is TGTGCCAGCAGTTACTCGACCTCCAGCGGGAACTTAGATACGCAGTATTTT.

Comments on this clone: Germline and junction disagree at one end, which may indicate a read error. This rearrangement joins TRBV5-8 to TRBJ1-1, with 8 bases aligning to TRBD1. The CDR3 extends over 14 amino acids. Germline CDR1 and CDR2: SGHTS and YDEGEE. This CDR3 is CASSTKDRVADLTF. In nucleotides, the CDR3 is TGTGCCAGCAGCACTAAGGACAGGGTGGCGGATCTGACTTTT.

As DNA, the CDR3 is TGTGCCAGCTCACCCCCGGGAATCTACGAGCAGTACTTC. This translates into CASSPPGIYEQYF. V is TRBV18 and J is TRBJ2-7; tentative D call: TRBD2 (5 bases). This CDR3 spans 13 amino acids. CDR1 and CDR2 (germline): KGHSH, LQKENI. Trimming removed 3 bases at V and 3 bases at J, with 9 bases between.

The CDR3 DNA sequence: TGTGCCAGCAGTTCAGAGACAGGGCTCTCTGGAAACACCATATATTTT. Translated: CASSSETGLSGNTIYF. V is TRBV6-6 and J is TRBJ1-3, with 7 bases lining up with TRBD1. Trimming at V came to 4 bases and at J to 0 bases, leaving 6 bases not matched to a gene. This CDR3 contains 16 residues. Looked up from germline, CDR1 is MNHNY and CDR2 is SVGAGI (reference sequence).

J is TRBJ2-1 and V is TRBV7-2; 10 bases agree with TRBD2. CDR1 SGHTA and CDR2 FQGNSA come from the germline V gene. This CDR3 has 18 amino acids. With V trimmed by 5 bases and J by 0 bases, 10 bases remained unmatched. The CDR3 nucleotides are TGTGCCAGCAGCCCGGGACTAGCGACTAGATTCTCCTACAATGAGCAGTTCTTC. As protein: CASSPGLATRFSYNEQFF.

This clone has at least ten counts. The CDR3 reads CASSEDGRRYEQYF. DNA of the CDR3: TGTGCCAGCAGTGAGGACGGGAGGAGATACGAGCAGTACTTC. This chain joins TRBV2 and TRBJ2-7; 7 positions agree with TRBD2. This CDR3 contains 14 residues. The ends lost 3 bases at V and 4 bases at J; junction bases unmatched: 6. The V gene's germline CDR1 is SNHLY and CDR2 FYNNEI.

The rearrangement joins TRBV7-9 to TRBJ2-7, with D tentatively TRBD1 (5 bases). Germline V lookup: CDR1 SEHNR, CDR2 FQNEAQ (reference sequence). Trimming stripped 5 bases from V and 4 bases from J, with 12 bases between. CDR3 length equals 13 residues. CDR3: CASSQRGPYEQYF. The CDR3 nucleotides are TGTGCCAGCAGCCAAAGGGGCCCGTACGAGCAGTACTTC.

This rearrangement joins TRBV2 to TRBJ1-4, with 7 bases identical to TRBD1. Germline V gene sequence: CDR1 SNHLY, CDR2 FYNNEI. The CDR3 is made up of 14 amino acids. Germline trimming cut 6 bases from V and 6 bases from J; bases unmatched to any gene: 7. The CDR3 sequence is CASRSGQSYEKLFF. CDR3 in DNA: TGTGCCAGCAGATCGGGACAGAGCTATGAAAAACTGTTTTTT.

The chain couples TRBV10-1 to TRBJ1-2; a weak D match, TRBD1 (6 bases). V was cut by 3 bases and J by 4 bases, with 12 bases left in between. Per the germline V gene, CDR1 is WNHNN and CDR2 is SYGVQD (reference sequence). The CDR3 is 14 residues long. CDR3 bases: TGCGCCAGCAGTGATACAGGGTTTGCCTATGGCTACACCTTC. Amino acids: CASSDTGFAYGYTF.

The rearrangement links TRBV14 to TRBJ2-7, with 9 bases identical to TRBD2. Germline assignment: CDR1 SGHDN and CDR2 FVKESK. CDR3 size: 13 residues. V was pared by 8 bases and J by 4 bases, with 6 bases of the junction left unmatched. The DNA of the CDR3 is TGTGCCAGCTCGGCGGGAGGGGGTTACGAGCAGTACTTC. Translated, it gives CASSAGGGYEQYF.

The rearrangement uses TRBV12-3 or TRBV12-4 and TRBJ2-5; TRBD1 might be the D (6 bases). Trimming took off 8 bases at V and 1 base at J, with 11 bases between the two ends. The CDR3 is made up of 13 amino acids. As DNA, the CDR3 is TGTGCCAGCCGTAGGACAGCCCAAGAGACCCAGTACTTC. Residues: CASRRTAQETQYF.

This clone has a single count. CDR3 sequence reads: CASSLLAGGADTQYF. The DNA of the CDR3 is TGTGCCAGCAGTTTATTAGCGGGAGGGGCAGATACGCAGTATTTT. The gene calls are TRBV28 and TRBJ2-3; 11 bases are a match to TRBD2. J lost 4 bases, V lost 1 base, and 1 base had no gene match. Germline V CDR1 and CDR2: MDHEN, SYDVKM. This CDR3 comprises 15 residues.

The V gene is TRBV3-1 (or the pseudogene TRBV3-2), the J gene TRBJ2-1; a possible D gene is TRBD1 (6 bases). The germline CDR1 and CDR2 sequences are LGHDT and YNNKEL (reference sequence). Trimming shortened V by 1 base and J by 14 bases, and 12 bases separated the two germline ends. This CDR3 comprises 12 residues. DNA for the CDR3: TGTGCCAGCAGCCAAGGGGACATTGGAAAGTTCTTC. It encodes CASSQGDIGKFF.

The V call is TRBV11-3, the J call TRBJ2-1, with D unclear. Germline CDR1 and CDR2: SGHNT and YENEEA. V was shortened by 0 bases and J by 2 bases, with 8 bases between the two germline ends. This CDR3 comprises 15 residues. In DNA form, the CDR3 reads TGTGCCAGCAGCTTAGATGCAGGTGCCTACAATGAGCAGTTCTTC. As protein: CASSLDAGAYNEQFF.

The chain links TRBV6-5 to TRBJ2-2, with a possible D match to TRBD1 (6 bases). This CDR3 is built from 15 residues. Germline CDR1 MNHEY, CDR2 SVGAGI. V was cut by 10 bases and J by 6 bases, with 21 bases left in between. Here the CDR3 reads CATWTAGREPGELFF. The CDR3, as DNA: TGTGCCACTTGGACAGCCGGGCGAGAACCCGGGGAGCTGTTTTTT.

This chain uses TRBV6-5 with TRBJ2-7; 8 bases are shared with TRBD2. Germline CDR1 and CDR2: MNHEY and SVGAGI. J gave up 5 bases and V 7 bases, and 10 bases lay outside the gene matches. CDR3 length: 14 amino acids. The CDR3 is CASTQAGALNEQYF. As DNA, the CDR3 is TGTGCCAGCACCCAAGCGGGAGCCCTCAACGAGCAGTACTTC.

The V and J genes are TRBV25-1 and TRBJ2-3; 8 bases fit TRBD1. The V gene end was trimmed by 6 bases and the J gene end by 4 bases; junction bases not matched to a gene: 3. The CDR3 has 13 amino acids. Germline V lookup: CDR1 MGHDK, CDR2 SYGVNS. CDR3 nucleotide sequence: TGTGCCAGCAGCGTACAGGGGGCAGATACGCAGTATTTT. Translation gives CASSVQGADTQYF.

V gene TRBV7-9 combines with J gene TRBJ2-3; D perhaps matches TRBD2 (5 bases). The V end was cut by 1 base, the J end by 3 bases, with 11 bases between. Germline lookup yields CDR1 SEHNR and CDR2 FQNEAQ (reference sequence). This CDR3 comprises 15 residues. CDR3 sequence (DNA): TGTGCCAGCAGCTTAGTTCGGGGTGTAACAGATACGCAGTATTTT. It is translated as CASSLVRGVTDTQYF.

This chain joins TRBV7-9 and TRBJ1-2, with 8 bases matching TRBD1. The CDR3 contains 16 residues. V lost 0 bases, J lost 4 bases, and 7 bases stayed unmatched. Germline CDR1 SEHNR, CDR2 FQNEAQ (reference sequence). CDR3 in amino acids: CASSLAPGTGPYGYTF. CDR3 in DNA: TGTGCCAGCAGCTTAGCGCCAGGGACAGGTCCCTATGGCTACACCTTC.

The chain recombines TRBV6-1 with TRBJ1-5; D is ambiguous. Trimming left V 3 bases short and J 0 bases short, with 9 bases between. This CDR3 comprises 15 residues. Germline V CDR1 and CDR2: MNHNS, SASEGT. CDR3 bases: TGTGCCAGCAGTGAGGCTCAATCTAGCAATCAGCCCCAGCATTTT. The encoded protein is CASSEAQSSNQPQHF.

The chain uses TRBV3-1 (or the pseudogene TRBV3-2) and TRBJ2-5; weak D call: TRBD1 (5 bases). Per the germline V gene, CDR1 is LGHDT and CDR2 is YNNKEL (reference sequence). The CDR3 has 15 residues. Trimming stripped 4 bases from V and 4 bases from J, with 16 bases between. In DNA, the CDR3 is TGTGCCAGCAGCCCCCAGACCAGGGCTGGAGAGACCCAGTACTTC. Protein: CASSPQTRAGETQYF.